These 11 T cell receptor beta chains were all obtained from the same sample, sequenced in a study of cytomegalovirus exposure and HLA in healthy donors. It was with 60 Vbeta and 13 Jbeta primers that the PCR ran. The protocol was immunoSEQ multiplex PCR, while the TCRdb copy is restricted to in-frame clones and leaves out a portion. The table lists fewer than 250,000 clones, around 80% of them singletons, with about 6% in the top ten. The specimen was PBMCs. These receptors were obtained from a middle-aged man in good health and CMV-seropositive.

This clone has just a few counts. The CDR3, as DNA: TGTGCCAGCAGTTACAGGGCAGGGCCTGAAGCTTTCTTT. Protein: CASSYRAGPEAFF. The V call is TRBV6-5, the J call TRBJ1-1, with D possibly TRBD1 on 5 matching bases. Trimming took 2 bases from V and 6 from J, leaving 10 bases between them. Germline V gene sequence: CDR1 MNHEY, CDR2 SVGAGI. This CDR3 comprises 13 residues.

The chain uses TRBV7-6 and TRBJ2-1; possible D gene TRBD1, 5 bases. Trimming shortened V by 4 bases and J by 6 bases, and 16 bases separated the two germline ends. Germline V lookup: CDR1 SGHVS, CDR2 FNYEAQ. This CDR3 region has 15 residues. CDR3 loop: CASSYTGVRGNEQFF. The CDR3 bases are TGTGCCAGCAGCTACACAGGAGTCCGCGGCAATGAGCAGTTCTTC.

Only a few counts were recorded for this clone. This chain links TRBV18 with TRBJ1-1; D remains ambiguous. Germline CDR1 and CDR2: KGHSH and LQKENI. V was clipped by 6 bases and J by 2 bases, with 10 bases between them. The CDR3 consists of 13 residues. The DNA for the CDR3 is TGTGCCAGCTCCCCAAGCCTTAACACTGAAGCTTTCTTT. Its translation: CASSPSLNTEAFF.

This chain joins TRBV4-1 and TRBJ1-2; 12 nucleotides line up with TRBD1. Germline V lookup: CDR1 MGHRA, CDR2 YSYEKL. The V and J ends lost 4 bases and 2 bases, in that order; junction bases with no gene match: 2. CDR3 size: 15 residues. The chain's CDR3 is CASSPGTGGNYGYTF. The CDR3 region has the DNA TGCGCCAGCAGCCCCGGGACAGGGGGCAACTATGGCTACACCTTC.

The V and J genes are TRBV4-2 and TRBJ1-6, with 10 bases that match TRBD1. CDR1 and CDR2 (germline): LGHNA, YNFKEQ. The CDR3 consists of 14 residues. J was trimmed by 10 bases and V by 4 bases; bases with no gene match: 4. The CDR3 region has the DNA TGTGCCAGCAGCCCGACAGGGGGCGGCTCACCCCTCCACTTT. It yields the protein CASSPTGGGSPLHF.

The chain uses TRBV18 and TRBJ2-1, with TRBD2 identical over 7 bases. Trimming at V came to 1 base and at J to 3 bases, leaving 12 bases not matched to a gene. The CDR3 extends over 18 amino acids. Germline assignment: CDR1 KGHSH and CDR2 LQKENI. CDR3 sequence: CASSPRQGGSGFYNEQFF. Written as DNA, the CDR3 is TGTGCCAGCTCACCACGGCAGGGAGGGAGCGGGTTCTACAATGAGCAGTTCTTC.

The sample holds one count of this clone. This specimen includes other DNA sequences encoding the same CDR3. The chain recombines TRBV7-9 with TRBJ2-3; unclear D gene. The ends were cut back, 5 bases at V and 0 bases at J, with 3 bases in the middle. The CDR3 is 12 residues long. Germline CDR1 reads SEHNR; CDR2 reads FQNEAQ (reference sequence). The CDR3 sequence is CASSPSTDTQYF. The CDR3 DNA sequence: TGTGCCAGCAGCCCGAGCACAGATACGCAGTATTTT. Combining the CDR3 with reference TRBV7-9 and TRBJ2-3 gives the whole variable domain DTGVSQNPRHKITKRGQNVTFRCDPISEHNRLYWYRQTLGQGPEFLTYFQNEAQLEKSRLLSDRFSAERPKGSFSTLEIQRTEQGDSAMYLCASSPSTDTQYFGPGTRLTVL.

V and J are TRBV18 and TRBJ2-3; 7 bases are shared with TRBD1. The V segment lost 2 bases and the J segment 2 bases; nucleotides outside the gene matches: 4. Germline CDR1 KGHSH, CDR2 LQKENI. The CDR3 contains 15 residues. The CDR3, as DNA: TGTGCCAGCTCACCAACAGGGGCCCCCACAGATACGCAGTATTTT. Its protein is CASSPTGAPTDTQYF.

The chain links TRBV18 to TRBJ2-7; D not resolved. Trimming cost V 5 bases and J 3 bases, with 17 bases left between them. This CDR3 contains 15 residues. The germline V gene has CDR1 KGHSH and CDR2 LQKENI. CDR3 protein: CASSEPRELSYEQYF. The CDR3 region has the DNA TGTGCCAGCTCAGAACCACGTGAGCTAAGCTACGAGCAGTACTTC.

The chain couples TRBV5-1 to TRBJ2-5; D gene uncertain. Trimming pared 0 bases from V and 2 bases from J, leaving 5 bases between. Germline V gene sequence: CDR1 SGHRS, CDR2 YFSETQ. The CDR3 consists of 13 residues. CDR3: CASSLGPQETQYF. CDR3 nucleotide sequence: TGCGCCAGCAGCTTGGGTCCGCAAGAGACCCAGTACTTC.

This clone occurred a few times. J is TRBJ2-3 and V is TRBV13; TRBD2 aligns across 14 bases. The trim removed 2 bases at V and 8 bases at J, leaving 3 bases unmatched. Germline V lookup: CDR1 PRHDT, CDR2 FYEKMQ (reference sequence). The length of the CDR3 is 15 residues. The chain's CDR3 is CASSLPGLAGGTQYF. The CDR3 nucleotides read TGTGCCAGCAGCTTACCCGGACTAGCGGGAGGTACGCAGTATTTT.